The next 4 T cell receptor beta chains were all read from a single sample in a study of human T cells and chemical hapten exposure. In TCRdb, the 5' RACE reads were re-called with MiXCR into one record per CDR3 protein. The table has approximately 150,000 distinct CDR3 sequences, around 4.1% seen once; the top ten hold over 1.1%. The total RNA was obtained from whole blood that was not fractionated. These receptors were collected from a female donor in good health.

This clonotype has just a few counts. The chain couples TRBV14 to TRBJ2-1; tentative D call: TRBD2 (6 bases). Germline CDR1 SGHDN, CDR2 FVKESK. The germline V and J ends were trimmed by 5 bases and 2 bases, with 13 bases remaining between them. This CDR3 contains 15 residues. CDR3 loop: CASSTRDSTYNEQFF. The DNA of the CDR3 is TGTGCCAGCAGCACCCGGGACTCCACCTACAATGAGCAGTTCTTC.

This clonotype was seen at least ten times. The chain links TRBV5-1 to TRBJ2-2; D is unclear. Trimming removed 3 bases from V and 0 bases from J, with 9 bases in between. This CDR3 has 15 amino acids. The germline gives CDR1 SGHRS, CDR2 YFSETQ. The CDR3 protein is CASSSRTANTGELFF. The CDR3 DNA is TGCGCCAGCAGCTCGCGGACGGCGAACACCGGGGAGCTGTTTTTT.

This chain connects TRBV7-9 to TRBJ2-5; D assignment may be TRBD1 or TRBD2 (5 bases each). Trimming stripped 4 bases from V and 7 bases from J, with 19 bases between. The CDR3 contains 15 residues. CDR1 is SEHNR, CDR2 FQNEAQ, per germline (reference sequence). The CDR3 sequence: CASSSELGPRGTQYF. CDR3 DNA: TGTGCCAGCAGCTCCGAACTAGGGCCTAGGGGGACCCAGTACTTC.

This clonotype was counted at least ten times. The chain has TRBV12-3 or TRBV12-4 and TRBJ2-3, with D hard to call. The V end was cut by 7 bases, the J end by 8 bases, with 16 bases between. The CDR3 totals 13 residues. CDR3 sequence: CASTGSALGTQYF. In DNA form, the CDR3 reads TGTGCCAGCACTGGCTCCGCTCTCGGTACGCAGTATTTT.